This T cell receptor beta chain was captured by sequencing in a study of blood T cell repertoires in COVID-19. Losses at the gene ends were 5 bases for V and 1 base for J; bases not matched to a gene: 1. Germline CDR1 reads SNHLY; CDR2 reads FYNNEI. This CDR3 has 15 amino acids. Sequenced by immunoSEQ multiplex PCR; TCRdb stores in-frame clones only, minus some. The repertoire consists of about 250,000 clones, with 70% to 90% occurring once and the leading ten covering about 1.6%. The J gene is TRBJ2-2, the V gene TRBV2; 10 bases map to TRBD2. This receptor was identified in a man aged 40-50 years who had recovered from COVID-19. What was sequenced was PBMCs or T cells enriched from blood (not recorded which). The CDR3 loop is CASSRLAGNTGELFF. In nucleotides, the CDR3 is TGTGCCAGCAGTAGACTAGCGGGGAACACCGGGGAGCTGTTTTTT. The whole variable domain, remainder taken from reference TRBV2 and TRBJ2-2, is EPEVTQTPSHQVTQMGQEVILRCVPISNHLYFYWYRQILGQKVEFLVSFYNNEISEKSEIFDDQFSVERPDGSNFTLKIRSTKLEDSAMYFCASSRLAGNTGELFFGEGSRLTVL.